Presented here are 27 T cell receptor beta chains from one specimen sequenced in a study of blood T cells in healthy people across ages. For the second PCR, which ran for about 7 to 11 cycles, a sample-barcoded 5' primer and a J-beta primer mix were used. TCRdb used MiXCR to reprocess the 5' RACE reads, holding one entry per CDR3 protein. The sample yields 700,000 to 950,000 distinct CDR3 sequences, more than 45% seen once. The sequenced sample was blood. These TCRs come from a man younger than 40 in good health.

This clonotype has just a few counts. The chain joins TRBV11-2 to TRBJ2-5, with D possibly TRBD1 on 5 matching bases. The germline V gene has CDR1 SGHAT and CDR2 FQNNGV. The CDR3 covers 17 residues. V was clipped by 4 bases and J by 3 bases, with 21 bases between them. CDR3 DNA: TGTGCCAGCAGCTATCGCCGGGCCGTAAGACAGAAAGAGACCCAGTACTTC. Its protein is CASSYRRAVRQKETQYF.

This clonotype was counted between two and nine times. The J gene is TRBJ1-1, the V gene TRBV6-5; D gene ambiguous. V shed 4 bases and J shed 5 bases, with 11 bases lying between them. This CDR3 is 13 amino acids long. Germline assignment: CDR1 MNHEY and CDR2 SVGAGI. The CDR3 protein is CASSFGIWTEAFF. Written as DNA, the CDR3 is TGTGCCAGCAGTTTCGGGATTTGGACTGAAGCTTTCTTT.

The CDR3 sequence is CASSLWTESRYNEQFF. The CDR3 DNA sequence: TGTGCCAGCAGTTTATGGACCGAATCGCGATACAATGAGCAGTTCTTC. The rearrangement uses TRBV27 and TRBJ2-1; unclear D gene. CDR3 size: 16 residues. The germline V gene encodes CDR1 MNHEY and CDR2 SMNVEV (reference sequence). V was shortened by 1 base and J by 4 bases, with 14 bases between the two germline ends.

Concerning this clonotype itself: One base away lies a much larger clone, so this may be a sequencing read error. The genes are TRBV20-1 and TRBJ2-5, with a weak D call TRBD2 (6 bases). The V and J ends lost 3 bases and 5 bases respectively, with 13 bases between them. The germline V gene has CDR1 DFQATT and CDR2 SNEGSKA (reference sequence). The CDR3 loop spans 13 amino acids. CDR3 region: CSARGLGRETQYF. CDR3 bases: TGCAGTGCTAGGGGCTTGGGGAGGGAGACCCAGTACTTC.

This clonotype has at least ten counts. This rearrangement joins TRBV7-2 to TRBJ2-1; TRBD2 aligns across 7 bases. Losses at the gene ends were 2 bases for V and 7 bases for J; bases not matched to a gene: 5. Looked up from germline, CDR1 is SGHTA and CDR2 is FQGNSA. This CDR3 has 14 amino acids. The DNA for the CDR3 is TGTGCCAGCAGCTTAAACCGACTAGCAAATGAGCAGTTCTTC. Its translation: CASSLNRLANEQFF.

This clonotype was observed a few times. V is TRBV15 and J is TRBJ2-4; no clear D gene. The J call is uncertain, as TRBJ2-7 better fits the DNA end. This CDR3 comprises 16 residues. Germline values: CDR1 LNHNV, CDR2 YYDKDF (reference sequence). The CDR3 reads CATSRDLSGEAHEQYF. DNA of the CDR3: TGTGCCACCAGCAGAGACCTCTCCGGAGAGGCGCACGAGCAGTACTTC.

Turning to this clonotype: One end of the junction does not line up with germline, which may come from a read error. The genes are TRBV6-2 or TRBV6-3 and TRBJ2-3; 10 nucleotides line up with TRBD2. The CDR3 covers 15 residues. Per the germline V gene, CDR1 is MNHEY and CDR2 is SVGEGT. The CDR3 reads CASNYLAGATDTQYF. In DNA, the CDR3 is TGTGCCAGCAATTACCTAGCGGGAGCCACAGATACGCAGTATTTT.

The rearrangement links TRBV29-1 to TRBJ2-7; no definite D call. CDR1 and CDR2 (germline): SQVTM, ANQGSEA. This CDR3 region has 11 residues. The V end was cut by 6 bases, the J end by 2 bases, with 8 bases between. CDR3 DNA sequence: TGCAGCGTGGCAGAACCCTACGAGCAGTACTTC. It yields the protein CSVAEPYEQYF.

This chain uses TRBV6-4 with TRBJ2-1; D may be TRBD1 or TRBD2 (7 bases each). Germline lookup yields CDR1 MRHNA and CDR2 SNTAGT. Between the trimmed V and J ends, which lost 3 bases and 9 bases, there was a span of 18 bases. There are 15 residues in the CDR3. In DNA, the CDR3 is TGTGCCAGCAGTGAGAGGAGCCGGGGGGACAGTGAGCAGTTCTTC. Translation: CASSERSRGDSEQFF.

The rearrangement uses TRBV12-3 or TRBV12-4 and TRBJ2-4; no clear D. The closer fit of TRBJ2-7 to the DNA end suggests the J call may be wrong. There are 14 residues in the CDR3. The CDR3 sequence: CASSLNTPAYEQYF. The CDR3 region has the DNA TGTGCCAGCAGTTTGAACACCCCGGCCTACGAGCAGTACTTC.

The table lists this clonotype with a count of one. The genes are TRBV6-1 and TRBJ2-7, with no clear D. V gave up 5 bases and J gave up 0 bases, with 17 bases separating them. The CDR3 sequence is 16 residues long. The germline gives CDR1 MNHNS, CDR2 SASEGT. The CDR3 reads CASSSAPGRSSYEQYF. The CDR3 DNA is TGTGCCAGCAGTTCAGCCCCGGGTCGAAGCTCCTACGAGCAGTACTTC.

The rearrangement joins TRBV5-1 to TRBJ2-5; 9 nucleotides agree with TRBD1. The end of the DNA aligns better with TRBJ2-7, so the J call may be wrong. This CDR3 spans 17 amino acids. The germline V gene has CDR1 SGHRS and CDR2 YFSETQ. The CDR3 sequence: CASSLNGLGTGSREQYF. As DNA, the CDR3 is TGCGCCAGCAGCTTGAACGGACTCGGGACAGGGTCTCGCGAGCAGTACTTC.

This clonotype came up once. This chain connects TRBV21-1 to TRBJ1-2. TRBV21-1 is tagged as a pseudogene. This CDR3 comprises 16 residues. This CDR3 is CAGSNSTPDRWYGYTF. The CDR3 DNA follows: TGTGCCGGCAGCAACAGTACACCAGATCGATGGTATGGCTACACCTTC.

This chain's CDR3 is CSARVGAGANVLTF. DNA of the CDR3: TGCAGTGCTAGGGTGGGAGCTGGGGCCAACGTCCTGACTTTC. This sequence joins TRBV20-1 and TRBJ2-6, with D perhaps matching TRBD2 (5 bases). In germline, CDR1 is DFQATT, CDR2 SNEGSKA (reference sequence). Trimming took 3 bases from V and 2 from J, leaving 8 bases between them. The CDR3 has 14 residues.

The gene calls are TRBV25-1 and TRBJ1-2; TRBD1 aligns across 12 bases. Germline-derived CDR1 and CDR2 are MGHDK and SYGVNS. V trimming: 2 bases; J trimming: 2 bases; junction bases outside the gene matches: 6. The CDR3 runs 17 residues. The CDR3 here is CASSEGGTGGRNYGYTF. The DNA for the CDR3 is TGTGCCAGCAGTGAAGGAGGGACAGGGGGCAGGAACTATGGCTACACCTTC.

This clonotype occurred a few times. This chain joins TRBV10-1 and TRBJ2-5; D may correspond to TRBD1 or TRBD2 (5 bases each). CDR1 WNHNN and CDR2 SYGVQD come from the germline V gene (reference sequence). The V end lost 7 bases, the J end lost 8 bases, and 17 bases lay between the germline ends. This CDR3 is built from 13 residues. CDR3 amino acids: CASNRETGTTQYF. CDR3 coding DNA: TGCGCCAGCAATAGAGAAACCGGGACCACCCAGTACTTC.

The CDR3 region has the DNA TGTGCCAGCAGCCACGGTCGAAGGGGACAGACCCAAGAGACCCAGTACTTC. It is translated as CASSHGRRGQTQETQYF. This chain uses TRBV12-3 or TRBV12-4 with TRBJ2-5, with TRBD1 identical over 7 bases. V lost 6 bases to trimming and J lost 1 base; unmatched junction nucleotides: 14. The CDR3 has 17 residues.

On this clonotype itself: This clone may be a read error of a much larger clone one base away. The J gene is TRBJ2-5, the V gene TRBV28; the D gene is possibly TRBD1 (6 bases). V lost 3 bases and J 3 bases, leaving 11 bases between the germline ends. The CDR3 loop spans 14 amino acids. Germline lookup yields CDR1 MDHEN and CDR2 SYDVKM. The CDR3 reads CASSFWGLEETQYF. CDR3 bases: TGTGCCAGCAGTTTCTGGGGGCTGGAAGAGACCCAGTACTTC.

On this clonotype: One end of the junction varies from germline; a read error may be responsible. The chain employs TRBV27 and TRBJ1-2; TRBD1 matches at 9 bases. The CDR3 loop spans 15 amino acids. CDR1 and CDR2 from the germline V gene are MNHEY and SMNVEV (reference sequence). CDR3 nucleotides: TGTGCCAGCAGTCCAACAGGGGGCCCGGTCTATGGCTTCACCTTC. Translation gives CASSPTGGPVYGFTF.

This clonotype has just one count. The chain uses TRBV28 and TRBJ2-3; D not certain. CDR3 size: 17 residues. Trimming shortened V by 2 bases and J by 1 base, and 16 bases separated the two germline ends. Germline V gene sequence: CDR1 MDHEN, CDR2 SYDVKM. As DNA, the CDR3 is TGTGCCAGCAGTTTAAAGCAGTGGGTGAGAGGCACAGATACGCAGTATTTT. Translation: CASSLKQWVRGTDTQYF.

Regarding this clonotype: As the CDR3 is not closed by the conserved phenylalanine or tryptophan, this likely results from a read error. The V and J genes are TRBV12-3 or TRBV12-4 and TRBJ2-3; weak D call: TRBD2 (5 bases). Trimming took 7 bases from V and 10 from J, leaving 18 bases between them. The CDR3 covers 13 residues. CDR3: CASTSWTATAQYL. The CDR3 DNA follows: TGTGCCAGCACCTCTTGGACTGCAACCGCGCAGTATTTG.

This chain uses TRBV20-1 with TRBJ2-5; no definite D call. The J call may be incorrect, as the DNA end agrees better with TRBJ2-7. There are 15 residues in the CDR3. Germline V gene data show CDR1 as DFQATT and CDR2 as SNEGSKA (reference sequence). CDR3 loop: CSASAARGSIYEQYF. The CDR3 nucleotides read TGCAGTGCTTCCGCCGCCCGCGGTTCAATCTACGAGCAGTACTTC.

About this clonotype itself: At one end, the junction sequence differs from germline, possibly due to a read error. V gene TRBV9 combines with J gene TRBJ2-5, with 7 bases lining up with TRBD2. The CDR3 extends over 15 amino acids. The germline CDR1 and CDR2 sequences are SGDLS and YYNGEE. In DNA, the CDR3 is TGCGCCAGCAGCTTATCCGGACTAGTCCAAGAGACCCAGTACTTC. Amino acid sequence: CASSLSGLVQETQYF. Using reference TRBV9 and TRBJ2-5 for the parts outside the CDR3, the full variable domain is DSGVTQTPKHLITATGQRVTLRCSPRSGDLSVYWYQQSLDQGLQFLIQYYNGEERAKGNILERFSAQQFPDLHSELNLSSLELGDSALYFCASSLSGLVQETQYFGPGTRLLVL.

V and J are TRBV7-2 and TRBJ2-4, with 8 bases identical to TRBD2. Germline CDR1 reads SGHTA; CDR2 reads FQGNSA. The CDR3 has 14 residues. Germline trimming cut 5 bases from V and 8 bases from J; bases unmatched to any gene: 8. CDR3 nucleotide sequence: TGTGCCAGCAGCCGTCGGCTAGCGGGTGACATTCAGTACTTC. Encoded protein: CASSRRLAGDIQYF.

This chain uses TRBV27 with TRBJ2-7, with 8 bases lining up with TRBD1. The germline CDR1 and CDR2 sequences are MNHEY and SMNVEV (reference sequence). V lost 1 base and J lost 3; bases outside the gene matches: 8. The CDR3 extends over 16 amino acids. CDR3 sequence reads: CASSLLGQAMYYEQYF. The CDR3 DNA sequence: TGTGCCAGCAGTTTATTGGGACAGGCAATGTACTACGAGCAGTACTTC.

CDR3 DNA sequence: TGTGCCAGCAGCACACAGGGATACACCGGGGAGCTGTTTTTT. Protein sequence: CASSTQGYTGELFF. The gene calls are TRBV7-2 and TRBJ2-2, with D possibly matching TRBD1 (6 bases). Per germline, CDR1 SGHTA and CDR2 FQGNSA. This CDR3 is built from 14 residues. V lost 5 bases and J lost 3, with 10 bases in between.

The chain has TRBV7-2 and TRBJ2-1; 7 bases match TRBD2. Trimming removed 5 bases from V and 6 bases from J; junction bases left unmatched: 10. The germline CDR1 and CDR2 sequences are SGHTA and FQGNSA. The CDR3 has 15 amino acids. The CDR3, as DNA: TGTGCCAGCAGCCCTTGGGCGGGGGAAGGCAATGAGCAGTTCTTC. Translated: CASSPWAGEGNEQFF. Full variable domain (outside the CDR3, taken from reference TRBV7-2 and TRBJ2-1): GAGVSQSPSNKVTEKGKDVELRCDPISGHTALYWYRQSLGQGLEFLIYFQGNSAPDKSGLPSDRFSAERTGGSVSTLTIQRTQQEDSAVYLCASSPWAGEGNEQFFGPGTRLTVL.